A single T cell receptor beta chain is shown here with its context. Its target is not known. The CDR3 has 14 amino acids. Trimming shortened V by 0 bases and J by 1 base, and 9 bases separated the two germline ends. Germline CDR1 and CDR2: DFQATT and SNEGSKA (reference sequence). The sample is drawn from a study of early T cells in non-severe SARS-CoV-2 infection. Study at large: Investigators sequenced bulk RNA drawn from unsorted whole blood, and chains remained unpaired. Findings of the study overall: Private and CD4 specificities were missed by VDJdb matching, skewed to anti-spike CD8.

TCRdb independently ran MiXCR on the 5' RACE reads; one entry per CDR3 protein. The table records roughly 100,000 distinct CDR3 sequences, roughly 13% of them present only once. Input material: whole blood. The TCR was taken from an adult who was a healthcare worker with PCR-confirmed SARS-CoV-2 infection or an uninfected control (not recorded which). This chain links TRBV20-1 with TRBJ1-1; a possible D gene is TRBD1 (5 bases). CDR3 bases: TGCAGTGCTAGAGAAACAGGCCCGAACACTGAAGCTTTCTTT. Amino acids: CSARETGPNTEAFF.